A single T cell receptor beta chain is shown here with its context. What antigen it recognizes has not been identified. No much larger clone is present one base from it, and per-base qualities are unavailable. This entry is derived from a study of T cell repertoires in cytomegalovirus infection (dated by TCRdb to between 2018 and 2020). For the study in its entirety: The peptide stimulations were aimed at well-studied HLA-B-restricted epitopes as well as recently identified HLA-C-restricted CMV epitopes, whose presentation resists viral immunomodulation. Donor HLA type was relevant to the analysis, because carriage of CMV infection together with the matching HLA type was indicated by public TCR beta signatures.

This specimen's treatment or condition label, interpreted: in vitro stimulation with specific CMV peptide epitopes to enrich CMV-specific T cells. From V the trimming removes 5 bases and from J it removes 4 bases, while the gene matches leave 12 bases of the junction unaccounted for. CDR1 SGHVS and CDR2 FQNEAQ are derived from the germline V gene. CDR3 length: 16 amino acids, cysteine to phenylalanine. Only CDR3 DNA remains: 48 bases, in frame from the first base. Reads for this sample came from an Illumina HiSeq 1500. TCRdb took the public reads, trimmed them with fastp at Q25, ran MiXCR for clone calling and kept in-frame beta chains. A single entry per CDR3 protein holds the most common genes and DNA from its merged rows. The sample profile shows 380,000 or so distinct CDR3 sequences; about 35% of them were found once. The biggest ten clones account for 13% of the sample. Results the study describes overall, beyond this receptor: The ex vivo response was dominated by HLA-C-restricted CMV-specific TCR beta clonotypes, which also provided the single most frequent clonotype in two of eight donors. Cumulative frequency of public TCR beta family members discriminated carriers of CMV infection plus the relevant HLA type in this cohort and an independent roughly 340-donor cohort.

The TCR originated in a human donor in good health (CMV status not recorded). Some clones in this sample may be carry-over from other donors' samples. The sequence links TRBV7-8 to TRBJ1-2, with TRBD1 matching 8 junction bases. The sequencing here drew on cultured PBMCs, taken from culture after CMV antigen stimulation. For the CDR3, the sequence is CASSATGALTAYGYTF. The DNA reads TGTGCCAGCAGCGCGACAGGGGCCTTAACCGCCTATGGCTACACCTTC.